This TCR beta chain stems from a study of read filtering for tumor transcriptome and immune sequencing. This clonotype has a handful of counts. Germline lookup yields CDR1 LNHDA and CDR2 SQIVND (reference sequence). CDR3 size: 15 residues. The V end lost 5 bases, the J end lost 4 bases, and 16 bases lay between the germline ends. This library used roughly 400 ng RNA and molecular barcoded adaptors spanning alpha/delta and beta/gamma chains. MiXCR, applied by TCRdb to the reads, yields one record per CDR3 protein. The sample lists about 21,000 distinct CDR3 sequences, over 20% occurring once. The sequenced sample consisted of a population of CD138-negative cells sorted from bone marrow. The sequence was collected from a donor older than 35 with multiple myeloma. The chain couples TRBV19 to TRBJ2-3; D is ambiguous. CDR3 nucleotide sequence: TGTGCCAGTAGTTCCCCGGGCTCCCAATCAGATACGCAGTATTTT. Translation: CASSSPGSQSDTQYF.